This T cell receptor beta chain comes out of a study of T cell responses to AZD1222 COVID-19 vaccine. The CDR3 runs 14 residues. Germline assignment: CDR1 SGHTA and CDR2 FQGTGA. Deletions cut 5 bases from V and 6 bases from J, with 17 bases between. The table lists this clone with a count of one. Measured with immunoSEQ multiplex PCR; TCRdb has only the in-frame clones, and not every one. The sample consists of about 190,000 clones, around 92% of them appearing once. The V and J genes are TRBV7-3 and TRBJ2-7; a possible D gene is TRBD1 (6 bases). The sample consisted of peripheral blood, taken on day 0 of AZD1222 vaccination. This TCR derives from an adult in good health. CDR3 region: CASSPTPGVGEQYF. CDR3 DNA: TGTGCCAGCAGCCCGACTCCAGGGGTCGGCGAGCAGTACTTC.